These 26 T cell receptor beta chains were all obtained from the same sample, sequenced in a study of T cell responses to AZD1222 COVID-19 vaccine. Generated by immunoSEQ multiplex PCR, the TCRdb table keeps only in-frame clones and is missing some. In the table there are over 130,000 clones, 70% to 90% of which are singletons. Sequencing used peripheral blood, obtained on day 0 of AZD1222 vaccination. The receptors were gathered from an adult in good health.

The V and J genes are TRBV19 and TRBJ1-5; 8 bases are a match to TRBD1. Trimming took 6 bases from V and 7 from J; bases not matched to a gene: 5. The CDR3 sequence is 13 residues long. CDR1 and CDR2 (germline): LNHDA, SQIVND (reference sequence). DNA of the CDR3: TGTGCCAGTAGCCAGGGGGCTTGGCAGCCCCAGCATTTT. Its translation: CASSQGAWQPQHF.

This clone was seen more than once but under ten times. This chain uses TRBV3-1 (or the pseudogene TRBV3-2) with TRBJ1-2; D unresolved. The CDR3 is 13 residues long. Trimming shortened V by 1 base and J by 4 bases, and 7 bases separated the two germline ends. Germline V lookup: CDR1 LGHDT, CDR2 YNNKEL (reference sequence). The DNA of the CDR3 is TGTGCCAGCAGCCAAGCCTTGGGCTATGGCTACACCTTC. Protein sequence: CASSQALGYGYTF.

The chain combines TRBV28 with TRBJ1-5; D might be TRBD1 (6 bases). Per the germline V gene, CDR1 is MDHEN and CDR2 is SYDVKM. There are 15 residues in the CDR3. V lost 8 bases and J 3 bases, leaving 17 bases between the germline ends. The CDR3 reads CASVRAGGNNQPQHF. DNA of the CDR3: TGTGCCAGCGTGAGGGCGGGGGGCAACAATCAGCCCCAGCATTTT. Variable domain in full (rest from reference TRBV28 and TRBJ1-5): DVKVTQSSRYLVKRTGEKVFLECVQDMDHENMFWYRQDPGLGLRLIYFSYDVKMKEKGDIPEGYSVSREKKERFSLILESASTNQTSMYLCASVRAGGNNQPQHFGDGTRLSIL.

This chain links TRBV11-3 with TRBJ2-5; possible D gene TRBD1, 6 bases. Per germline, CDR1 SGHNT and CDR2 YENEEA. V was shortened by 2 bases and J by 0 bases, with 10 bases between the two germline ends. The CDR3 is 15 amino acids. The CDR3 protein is CASSLSTGNQETQYF. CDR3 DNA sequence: TGTGCCAGCAGCTTATCTACAGGGAACCAAGAGACCCAGTACTTC.

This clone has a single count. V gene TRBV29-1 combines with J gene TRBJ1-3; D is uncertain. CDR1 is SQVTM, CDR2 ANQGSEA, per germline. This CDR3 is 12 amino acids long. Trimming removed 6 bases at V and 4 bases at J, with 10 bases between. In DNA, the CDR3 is TGCAGCGTGGCTTCTCGGGGAAACACCATATATTTT. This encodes CSVASRGNTIYF.

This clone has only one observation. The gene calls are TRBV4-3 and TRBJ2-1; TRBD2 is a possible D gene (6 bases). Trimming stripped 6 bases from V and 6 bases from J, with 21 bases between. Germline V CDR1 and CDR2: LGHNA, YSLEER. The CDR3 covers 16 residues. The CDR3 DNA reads TGCGCCAGCAGACTATCATACGGGGGAGCCGGCAATGAGCAGTTCTTC. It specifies CASRLSYGGAGNEQFF.

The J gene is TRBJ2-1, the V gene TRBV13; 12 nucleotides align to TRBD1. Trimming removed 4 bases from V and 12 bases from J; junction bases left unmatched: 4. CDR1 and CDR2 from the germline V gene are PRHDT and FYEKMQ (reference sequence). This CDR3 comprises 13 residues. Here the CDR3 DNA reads TGTGCCAGCAGCTGGGACAGGGGGCGCGGGCAGTTCTTC. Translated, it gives CASSWDRGRGQFF.

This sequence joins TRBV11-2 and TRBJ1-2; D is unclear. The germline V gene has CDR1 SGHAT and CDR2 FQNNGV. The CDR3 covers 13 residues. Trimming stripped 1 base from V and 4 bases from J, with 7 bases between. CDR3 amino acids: CASSLGAGYGYTF. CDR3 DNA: TGTGCCAGCAGCTTAGGGGCAGGCTATGGCTACACCTTC.

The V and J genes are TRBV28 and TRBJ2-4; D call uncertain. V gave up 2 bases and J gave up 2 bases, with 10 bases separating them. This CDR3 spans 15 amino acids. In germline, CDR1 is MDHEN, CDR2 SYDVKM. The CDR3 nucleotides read TGTGCCAGCAGTTTAGAGGCGCGAACCAAAAACATTCAGTACTTC. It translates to CASSLEARTKNIQYF.

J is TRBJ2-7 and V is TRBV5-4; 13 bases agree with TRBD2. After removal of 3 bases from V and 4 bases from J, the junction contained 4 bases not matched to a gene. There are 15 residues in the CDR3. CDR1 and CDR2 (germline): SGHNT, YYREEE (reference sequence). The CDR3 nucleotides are TGTGCCAGCAGCTCAAGACTAGCGGGAGGTTACGAGCAGTACTTC. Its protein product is CASSSRLAGGYEQYF.

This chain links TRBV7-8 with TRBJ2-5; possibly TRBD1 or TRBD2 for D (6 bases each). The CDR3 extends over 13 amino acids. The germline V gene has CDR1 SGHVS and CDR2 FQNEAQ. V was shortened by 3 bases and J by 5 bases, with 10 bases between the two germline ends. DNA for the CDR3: TGTGCCAGCAGCTTGGGGGGCCGGGAGACCCAGTACTTC. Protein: CASSLGGRETQYF.

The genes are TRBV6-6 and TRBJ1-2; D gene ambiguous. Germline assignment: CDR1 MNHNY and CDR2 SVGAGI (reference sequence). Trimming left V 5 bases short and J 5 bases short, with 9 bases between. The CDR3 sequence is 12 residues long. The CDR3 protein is CASSPGVYGYTF. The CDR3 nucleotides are TGTGCCAGCAGTCCCGGTGTTTATGGCTACACCTTC.

The CDR3 bases are TGTGCCAGCAGGGCAATAGGAAGGACCTACGAGCAGTACTTC. Amino acids: CASRAIGRTYEQYF. J is TRBJ2-7 and V is TRBV28; no clear D. V was trimmed by 6 bases and J by 2 bases, leaving 14 bases between them. The germline V gene encodes CDR1 MDHEN and CDR2 SYDVKM. The CDR3 is made up of 14 amino acids.

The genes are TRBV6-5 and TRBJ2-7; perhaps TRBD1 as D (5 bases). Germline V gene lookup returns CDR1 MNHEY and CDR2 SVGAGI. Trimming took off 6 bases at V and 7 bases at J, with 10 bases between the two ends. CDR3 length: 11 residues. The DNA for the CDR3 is TGTGCCAGCAGAGACAGATGGGAGCAGTACTTC. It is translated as CASRDRWEQYF.

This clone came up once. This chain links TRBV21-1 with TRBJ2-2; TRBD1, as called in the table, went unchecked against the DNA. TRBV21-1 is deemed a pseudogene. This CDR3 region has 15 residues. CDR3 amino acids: CASSKQGRATGELFF. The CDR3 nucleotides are TGTGCCAGCAGCAAACAGGGCCGTGCCACCGGGGAGCTGTTTTTT.

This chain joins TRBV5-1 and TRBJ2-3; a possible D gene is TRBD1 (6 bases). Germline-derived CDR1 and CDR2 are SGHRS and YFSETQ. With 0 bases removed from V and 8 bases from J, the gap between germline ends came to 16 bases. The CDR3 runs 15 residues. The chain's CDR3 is CASSLEGVRPSTQYF. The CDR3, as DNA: TGCGCCAGCAGCTTGGAGGGGGTTCGCCCCAGTACGCAGTATTTT.

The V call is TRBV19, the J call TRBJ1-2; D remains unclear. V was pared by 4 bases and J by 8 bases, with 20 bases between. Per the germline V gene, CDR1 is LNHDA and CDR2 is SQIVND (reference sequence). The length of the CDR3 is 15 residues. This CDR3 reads CASSKPEVSVWGYTF. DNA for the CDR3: TGTGCCAGTAGTAAACCTGAAGTGTCTGTTTGGGGCTACACCTTC.

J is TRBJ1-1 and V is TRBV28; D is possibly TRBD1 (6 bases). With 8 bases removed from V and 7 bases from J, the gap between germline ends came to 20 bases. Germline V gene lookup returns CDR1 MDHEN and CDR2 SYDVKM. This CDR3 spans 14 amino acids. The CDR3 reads CASGSLGEGGEAFF. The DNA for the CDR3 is TGTGCCAGCGGATCTTTAGGGGAGGGGGGTGAAGCTTTCTTT.

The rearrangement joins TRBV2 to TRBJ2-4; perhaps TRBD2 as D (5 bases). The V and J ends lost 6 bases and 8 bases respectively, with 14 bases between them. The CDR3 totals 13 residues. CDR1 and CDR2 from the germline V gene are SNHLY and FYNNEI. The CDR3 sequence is CASRYSTGDIQYF. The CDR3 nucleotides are TGTGCCAGCAGATATTCGACCGGGGACATTCAGTACTTC. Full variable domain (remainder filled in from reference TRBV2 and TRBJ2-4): EPEVTQTPSHQVTQMGQEVILRCVPISNHLYFYWYRQILGQKVEFLVSFYNNEISEKSEIFDDQFSVERPDGSNFTLKIRSTKLEDSAMYFCASRYSTGDIQYFGAGTRLSVL.

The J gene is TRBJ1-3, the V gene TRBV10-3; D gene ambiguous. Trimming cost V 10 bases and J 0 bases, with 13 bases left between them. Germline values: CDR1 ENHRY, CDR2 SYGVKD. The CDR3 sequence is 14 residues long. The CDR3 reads CATEDGSSGNTIYF. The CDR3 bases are TGTGCCACCGAGGACGGGAGCTCTGGAAACACCATATATTTT.

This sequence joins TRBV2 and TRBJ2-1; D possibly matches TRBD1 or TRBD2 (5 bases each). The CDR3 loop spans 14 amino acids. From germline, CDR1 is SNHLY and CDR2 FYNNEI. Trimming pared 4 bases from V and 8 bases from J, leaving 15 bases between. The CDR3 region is CASSGGFSGDEQFF. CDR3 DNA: TGTGCCAGCAGTGGGGGCTTCTCCGGGGATGAGCAGTTCTTC. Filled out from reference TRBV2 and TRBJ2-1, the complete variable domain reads EPEVTQTPSHQVTQMGQEVILRCVPISNHLYFYWYRQILGQKVEFLVSFYNNEISEKSEIFDDQFSVERPDGSNFTLKIRSTKLEDSAMYFCASSGGFSGDEQFFGPGTRLTVL.

The CDR3 coding sequence is TGTGCCAGTAGCGACGGGACAGTGGGGAGCTACGAGCAGTACTTC. Amino acids: CASSDGTVGSYEQYF. The V call is TRBV19, the J call TRBJ2-7; 7 bases fit TRBD1. This CDR3 comprises 15 residues. CDR1 and CDR2 from the germline V gene are LNHDA and SQIVND (reference sequence). Trimming at V came to 6 bases and at J to 3 bases, leaving 11 bases not matched to a gene.

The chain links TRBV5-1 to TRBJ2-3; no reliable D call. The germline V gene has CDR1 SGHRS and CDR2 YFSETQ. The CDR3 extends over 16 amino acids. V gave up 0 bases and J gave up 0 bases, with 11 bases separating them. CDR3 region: CASSLGATTSTDTQYF. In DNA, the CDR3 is TGCGCCAGCAGCTTGGGGGCGACCACTAGCACAGATACGCAGTATTTT.

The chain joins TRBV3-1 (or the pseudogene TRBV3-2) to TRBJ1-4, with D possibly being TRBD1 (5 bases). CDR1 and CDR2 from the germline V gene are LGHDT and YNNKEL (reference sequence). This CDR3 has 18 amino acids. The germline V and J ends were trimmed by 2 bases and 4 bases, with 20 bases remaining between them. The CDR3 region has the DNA TGTGCCAGCAGCCAACCCACCGGCCAGGGATTGGGTAATGAAAAACTGTTTTTT. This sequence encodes CASSQPTGQGLGNEKLFF.

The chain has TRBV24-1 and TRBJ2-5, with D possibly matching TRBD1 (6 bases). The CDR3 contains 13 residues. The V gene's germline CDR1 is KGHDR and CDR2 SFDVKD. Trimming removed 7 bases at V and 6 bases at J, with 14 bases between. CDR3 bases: TGTGCCACCAGCCAGGGGATCGGGAAGACCCAGTACTTC. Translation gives CATSQGIGKTQYF.

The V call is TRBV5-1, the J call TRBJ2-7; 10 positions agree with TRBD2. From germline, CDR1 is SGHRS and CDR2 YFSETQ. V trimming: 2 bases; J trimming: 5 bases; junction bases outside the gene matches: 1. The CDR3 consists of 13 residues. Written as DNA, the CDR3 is TGCGCCAGCAGCTTACTAGCGGGACACGAGCAGTACTTC. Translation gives CASSLLAGHEQYF.